The table lists the clone carrying this TCR beta chain with a few counts. Some clones are missing from TCRdb's copy, which holds only in-frame ones; the method was immunoSEQ multiplex PCR. The table includes around 38,000 clones, 70% to 90% detected once. CDR1 and CDR2 (germline): SGHNT, YYREEE (reference sequence). Trimming removed 4 bases at V and 1 base at J, with 18 bases between. This CDR3 has 17 amino acids. The data were taken from a study of blood T cell repertoires in COVID-19. The chain links TRBV5-4 to TRBJ2-1; D is possibly TRBD1 (5 bases). Sequenced material: peripheral blood. This TCR was recovered from a man in his sixties with COVID-19, enrolled during active disease. The chain's CDR3 is CASSPAALRGSYNEQFF. In nucleotides, the CDR3 is TGTGCCAGCAGCCCGGCGGCGTTAAGGGGATCCTACAATGAGCAGTTCTTC.